Here is one TCR beta chain with its context. This record comes from a study of response to subunit inactivated influenza vaccine. V dropped 6 bases and J dropped 8 bases, with 18 bases sitting between them. The CDR3 is 14 amino acids. MiXCR, applied by TCRdb to the RT-PCR reads, yields one record per CDR3 protein. The sample carries 500,000 to 600,000 distinct CDR3 sequences, 11% recorded once. These data are also associated with another study on T cells expressing NK-cell markers. This second report adds: TCR beta libraries carry UMIs added by 5'RACE template switching.

The sequence was obtained from a middle-aged man who received an inactivated influenza vaccine. Sample: PBMCs from blood, taken on the day of vaccination. This sequence joins TRBV12-3 or TRBV12-4 and TRBJ2-3; tentatively, D is TRBD1 (5 bases). CDR3 residues: CASSTAKWGGTQYF. CDR3 bases: TGTGCCAGCAGCACCGCCAAATGGGGCGGTACGCAGTATTTT.